A single T cell receptor (beta chain) is shown here with its context. Its matching antigen is unknown. This sample is part of a study of blood T cells in healthy people across ages. Study results and limitations: Diversity estimated from one million T cells was considered an underestimate. TCR beta diversity per million T cells fell roughly linearly with age.

A J-beta primer mix and a sample-barcoded 5' primer were used in a second PCR of roughly 6 to 12 cycles. A template-switch adaptor with 12 random nucleotides tagged each cDNA molecule. MiXCR, applied by TCRdb to the 5' RACE reads, yields one record per CDR3 protein. This table holds about 1.6 million distinct CDR3 sequences, roughly 30% found once. Trimming at V came to 6 bases and at J to 5 bases, leaving 7 bases not matched to a gene. The CDR3 contains 14 residues. The germline gives CDR1 SQVTM, CDR2 ANQGSEA. The specimen sequenced was blood. This chain uses TRBV29-1 with TRBJ1-4, with 9 bases fitting TRBD1. This TCR came from a woman aged 30 to 39 in good health. The CDR3 loop is CSVRTGTGNEKLFF. The DNA for the CDR3 is TGCAGCGTCAGAACCGGGACAGGGAATGAAAAACTGTTTTTT.